This is a list of T cell receptor beta chains from one sample in a study of blood T cell repertoires in COVID-19. TCRdb's copy holds only in-frame clones and misses some; the assay was immunoSEQ multiplex PCR. The data contain about 300,000 clones, 75% to 90% of them singletons. Specimen: PBMCs or T cells enriched from blood (not recorded which). The receptors come from a woman aged 45-65 years who had recovered from COVID-19. Both conserved end residues are part of each CDR3. D genes are given only for firm matches. Part of the rows lack a size; the others show once, few, many or a class for expanded clones.

CDR3 protein	CDR3 DNA	CDR3 length	clone size	J gene	D gene	V gene
CASSYPTSGVEETQYF	TGCGCCAGCAGCTACCCAACTAGCGGAGTAGAAGAGACCCAGTACTTC	16	NA	TRBJ2-5	TRBD2	TRBV5-1
CASNVQGATTDTQYF	TGCGCCAGCAATGTACAGGGGGCGACCACAGATACGCAGTATTTT	15	NA	TRBJ2-3	TRBD1	TRBV5-1
CASSQVSVYNEQFF	TGTGCCAGCAGCCAAGTGTCGGTTTACAATGAGCAGTTCTTC	14	NA	TRBJ2-1	NA	TRBV7-9
CASSPRQGTNTGELFF	TGTGCCAGCAGCCCTCGACAGGGAACGAACACCGGGGAGCTGTTTTTT	16	NA	TRBJ2-2	TRBD1	TRBV7-9
CASSLVGLAGGYEQYF	TGTGCCAGCAGCTTAGTAGGGCTAGCGGGGGGCTACGAGCAGTACTTC	16	NA	TRBJ2-7	TRBD2	TRBV11-2
CASSPGWTETTYEQYF	TGCGCCAGCAGCCCCGGCTGGACAGAAACTACCTACGAGCAGTACTTC	16	NA	TRBJ2-7	NA	TRBV4-3
CASSVGQSYEQYF	TGTGCCAGCAGCGTAGGACAGTCCTACGAGCAGTACTTC	13	NA	TRBJ2-7	NA	TRBV9
CASSQDQASGGYTDTQYF	TGTGCCAGCAGCCAAGATCAGGCTAGCGGGGGGTACACAGATACGCAGTATTTT	18	NA	TRBJ2-3	TRBD2	TRBV4-2
CASSVSETGAQYF	TGTGCCAGCAGCGTCTCCGAGACAGGGGCGCAGTATTTT	13	NA	TRBJ2-3	TRBD1	TRBV6-4
CASSSLAGAYNEQFF	TGTGCCAGCAGCTCGCTAGCGGGGGCCTACAATGAGCAGTTCTTC	15	NA	TRBJ2-1	TRBD2	TRBV9
CASSFDLRRGGVETQYF	TGCGCCAGCAGCTTTGACTTACGTAGGGGGGGCGTTGAGACCCAGTACTTC	17	NA	TRBJ2-5	NA	TRBV5-1
CASRSRGQGSGDTQYF	TGTGCCAGCAGAAGCCGAGGACAGGGGTCGGGAGATACGCAGTATTTT	16	once	TRBJ2-3	TRBD1	TRBV5-8
CAWRTWGGDTEAFF	TGTGCCTGGAGGACTTGGGGCGGGGACACTGAAGCTTTCTTT	14	NA	TRBJ1-1	NA	TRBV30
CSANHRGAQHF	TGCAGTGCTAACCACAGGGGGGCCCAGCATTTT	11	NA	TRBJ1-5	TRBD1	TRBV20-1
CASAEGLNPLNTIYF	TGTGCCAGCGCCGAGGGCCTAAACCCCTTAAACACCATATATTTT	15	NA	TRBJ1-3	NA	TRBV7-9
CASSVRGAGEFYEQYF	TGTGCCAGCTCCGTCCGGGGAGCGGGGGAATTCTACGAGCAGTACTTC	16	NA	TRBJ2-7	TRBD2	TRBV18
CASSQVLSGAGANVLTF	TGCGCCAGCAGCCAAGTCCTTAGCGGGGCTGGGGCCAACGTCCTGACTTTC	17	NA	TRBJ2-6	TRBD2	TRBV4-3
CASSLPWTDGNTIYF	TGTGCCAGCAGCTTACCCTGGACAGACGGAAACACCATATATTTT	15	NA	TRBJ1-3	NA	TRBV7-9
CASRIGGFTGELFF	TGTGCCAGCCGCATTGGCGGGTTCACCGGGGAGCTGTTTTTT	14	NA	TRBJ2-2	NA	TRBV28
CASSPSSPRRGLTGELFF	TGTGCCAGCAGCCCCTCCTCCCCCCGCAGGGGGCTTACCGGGGAGCTGTTTTTT	18	NA	TRBJ2-2	TRBD1	TRBV11-3
CAIMRQGDSYEQYF	TGTGCCATTATGAGACAGGGGGACTCCTACGAGCAGTACTTC	14	NA	TRBJ2-7	TRBD1	TRBV10-3
CASSYDRVNTIYF	TGTGCCAGCAGTTACGACAGGGTGAACACCATATATTTT	13	NA	TRBJ1-3	TRBD1	TRBV6-5
CASSIERTGRGHYGYTF	TGTGCCAGTAGTATAGAACGGACAGGGCGGGGGCACTATGGCTACACCTTC	17	NA	TRBJ1-2	TRBD1	TRBV19
CAWSTGQLSRGYTF	TGTGCCTGGAGTACGGGACAGCTGTCTAGGGGCTACACCTTC	14	NA	TRBJ1-2	TRBD1	TRBV30
CASSMASGYNEQFF	TGTGCCAGTAGTATGGCTAGCGGGTACAATGAGCAGTTCTTC	14	once	TRBJ2-1	TRBD2	TRBV19
CASSIGTRSSTDTQYF	TGTGCCAGTAGTATCGGGACTAGATCTAGCACAGATACGCAGTATTTT	16	once	TRBJ2-3	TRBD2	TRBV19
CASSIEGTGNTGELFF	TGTGCCAGTAGTATAGAGGGGACAGGCAACACCGGGGAGCTGTTTTTT	16	NA	TRBJ2-2	TRBD1	TRBV19
CASSSGLNQPQHF	TGTGCCAGCAGTTCGGGACTCAATCAGCCCCAGCATTTT	13	NA	TRBJ1-5	NA	TRBV6-5
CASSHDLPSTDTQYF	TGTGCCAGCAGCCATGACTTACCTAGCACAGATACGCAGTATTTT	15	once	TRBJ2-3	NA	TRBV7-2
CASSGRDRGFVRYEQYF	TGTGCCAGCAGTGGCCGGGACAGGGGGTTCGTACGCTACGAGCAGTACTTC	17	NA	TRBJ2-7	TRBD1	TRBV2
CATSAPDRGGEAFF	TGTGCCACCAGTGCCCCGGACAGAGGAGGTGAAGCTTTCTTT	14	once	TRBJ1-1	NA	TRBV24-1
CASSQSSSGELFF	TGTGCCAGCAGCCAAAGTAGTAGTGGGGAGCTGTTTTTT	13	NA	TRBJ2-2	NA	TRBV14
CASSLSEDTEAFF	TGTGCCAGCAGCCTGTCTGAGGACACTGAAGCTTTCTTT	13	few	TRBJ1-1	NA	TRBV12-3/TRBV12-4
CASSFYRVGAEAFF	TGTGCCAGCAGTTTCTACAGGGTGGGCGCTGAAGCTTTCTTT	14	NA	TRBJ1-1	NA	TRBV28
CASSPTSSGQETQYF	TGTGCCAGCAGCCCGACTAGTTCGGGTCAAGAGACCCAGTACTTC	15	NA	TRBJ2-5	NA	TRBV7-8
CATRAGQGRIYGYTF	TGTGCCACGAGGGCCGGACAGGGGCGTATCTATGGCTACACCTTC	15	NA	TRBJ1-2	TRBD1	TRBV19